This T cell receptor (beta chain) was captured by sequencing in a study of response to subunit inactivated influenza vaccine. Study-wide points: Authors suggested few new T cells are recruited by each seasonal influenza vaccination.

This clonotype was seen only a few times. Its matching antigen is unknown. The CDR3 runs 16 residues. The germline V gene encodes CDR1 DFQATT and CDR2 SNEGSKA (reference sequence). V gave up 6 bases and J gave up 2 bases; unmatched junction bases: 12. TCRdb recomputed calls from the RT-PCR reads with MiXCR, one row per CDR3 protein. The sample yields around 580,000 distinct CDR3 sequences, 14% seen once. The V gene is TRBV20-1, the J gene TRBJ2-3; 9 bases match TRBD2. The source of this sequence is a man aged 45-60 years who received an inactivated influenza vaccine. This material consisted of PBMCs from blood, taken 11 to 12 days after vaccination. CDR3 protein: CSAPRLASGITDTQYF. CDR3 DNA sequence: TGCAGTGCCCCTCGGCTGGCTAGCGGGATCACAGATACGCAGTATTTT.